One TCR beta chain is described in this entry. Its antigen is unknown. This sample was taken from a study of PD-1 blockade in mismatch repair-deficient tumors. General study points: After pembrolizumab, tumor-resident clones rose rapidly, then generally contracted before radiologic responses.

CDR1 is LNHDA and CDR2 is SQIVND in the germline V gene (reference sequence). V was clipped by 4 bases and J by 5 bases, with 15 bases between them. The CDR3 length is 15 residues. Here immunoSEQ multiplex PCR was the method, and the copy in TCRdb shows in-frame clones only, minus some. The sample shows 30,000 to 45,000 clones, approximately 88% of them seen only once. V gene TRBV19 combines with J gene TRBJ1-5; the D gene is possibly TRBD1 (6 bases). The sequencing used PBMCs, collected around 40 weeks after starting pembrolizumab. The TCR sequence derives from an adult with mismatch repair-deficient cancer. CDR3 sequence (DNA): TGTGCCAGTAGTAATACAGGGAACACTTATCAGCCCCAGCATTTT. It yields the protein CASSNTGNTYQPQHF.